There are many counts of the clone carrying this TCR beta chain. Its antigen is still unknown. The data derive from a study of T cells in Graves' hyperthyroidism and ophthalmopathy. General study findings and limits: Blood also held most thyroid clonotypes expanded beyond 0.001. Ophthalmopathy could be told apart from stable hyperthyroidism with a 13 V-J model.

Diagnosing involved the use of clinical symptoms, serum thyroxine and TRAb, thyroid ultrasound and orbital computed tomography. The PBMCs were taken from over 9.5 ml of fresh peripheral blood. Template material for amplifying TCR beta CDR3 regions consisted of RNA transcripts. Carried out on the TCR CDR3, a first-round RT-PCR used the HTBI primer set. A single record per CDR3 protein comes from TCRdb applying MiXCR to the multiplex PCR reads. Here the sample spans over 500,000 distinct CDR3 sequences, roughly 17% being singletons. Trimming stripped 0 bases from V and 4 bases from J, with 10 bases between. CDR3 size: 15 residues. CDR1 LGHDT and CDR2 YNNKEL come from the germline V gene (reference sequence).

This chain connects TRBV3-1 to TRBJ2-1; D is tentatively TRBD1 or TRBD2 (5 bases each). This receptor was taken from a woman aged 18-30 years with Graves' ophthalmopathy. The specimen sequenced was blood. The CDR3, as DNA: TGTGCCAGCAGCCAAGAATGGGACCAGTACAATGAGCAGTTCTTC. Translated: CASSQEWDQYNEQFF.